Following are 6 T cell receptor beta chains from one sample sequenced in a study of CD8 T cells in ankylosing spondylitis. Overall study findings and caveats: For ankylosing spondylitis blood, a TCR beta motif of roughly 8 highly homologous variants appeared characteristic.

TCRdb reanalysed the 5' RACE reads using MiXCR and keeps one entry per CDR3 protein. The sample has 700,000 to 850,000 distinct CDR3 sequences; 10% to 15% are singletons. These receptors' targets are unknown. Sequencing used blood, either unsorted or a sorted T cell fraction (not recorded which). These receptors all come from a male donor with ankylosing spondylitis.

This clonotype was seen only a few times. This chain uses TRBV6-5 with TRBJ1-2; D gene unclear. The V end was cut by 0 bases, the J end by 4 bases, with 12 bases between. Germline V gene lookup returns CDR1 MNHEY and CDR2 SVGAGI. CDR3 length equals 15 residues. As DNA, the CDR3 is TGTGCCAGCAGTTACTCGAGAGGCAGGCTCTATGGCTACACCTTC. Residues: CASSYSRGRLYGYTF.

This clonotype was counted only a few times. The rearrangement uses TRBV15 and TRBJ2-5; D may be TRBD2 (5 bases). Germline CDR1 reads LNHNV; CDR2 reads YYDKDF (reference sequence). The ends were cut back, 3 bases at V and 4 bases at J, with 12 bases in the middle. The CDR3 is 14 amino acids. The CDR3 is CATSSLLEGETQYF. CDR3 sequence (DNA): TGTGCCACCAGCAGCCTACTAGAGGGAGAGACCCAGTACTTC. Full variable domain (remainder filled in from reference TRBV15 and TRBJ2-5): DAMVIQNPRYQVTQFGKPVTLSCSQTLNHNVMYWYQQKSSQAPKLLFHYYDKDFNNEADTPDNFQSRRPNTSFCFLDIRSPGLGDTAMYLCATSSLLEGETQYFGPGTRLLVL.

V usage is TRBV2 and J usage is TRBJ1-1, with D unresolved. The V end lost 4 bases, the J end lost 8 bases, and 17 bases lay between the germline ends. The CDR3 extends over 14 amino acids. Germline V gene data show CDR1 as SNHLY and CDR2 as FYNNEI. The CDR3 sequence is CASSVRTTYNEAFF. CDR3 in DNA: TGTGCCAGCAGTGTCCGGACGACTTACAACGAAGCTTTCTTT.

This rearrangement joins TRBV5-1 to TRBJ1-2, with D uncertain. Between the trimmed V and J ends, which lost 3 bases and 1 base, there was a span of 7 bases. CDR1 and CDR2 from the germline V gene are SGHRS and YFSETQ. CDR3 length equals 13 residues. The CDR3 loop reads CASSSTVNYGYTF. DNA for the CDR3: TGCGCCAGCAGCTCGACTGTTAACTATGGCTACACCTTC.

V and J are TRBV7-2 and TRBJ1-1; D gene ambiguous. V lost 5 bases, J lost 7 bases, and 17 bases lay in between. This CDR3 spans 14 amino acids. The germline V gene encodes CDR1 SGHTA and CDR2 FQGNSA. The CDR3 nucleotides read TGTGCCAGCAGCCCCCGGGCCACCGCCTTTGAAGCTTTCTTT. This encodes CASSPRATAFEAFF.

The rearrangement joins TRBV7-9 to TRBJ2-1; TRBD2 aligns across 8 bases. In germline, CDR1 is SEHNR, CDR2 FQNEAQ (reference sequence). The CDR3 totals 16 residues. The V segment lost 5 bases and the J segment 7 bases; nucleotides outside the gene matches: 13. CDR3 in amino acids: CASSDRGGTKENEQFF. CDR3 sequence (DNA): TGTGCCAGCAGCGACCGGGGGGGGACTAAGGAAAATGAGCAGTTCTTC.